The present T cell receptor (beta chain) was sequenced within a study of tissue T cells after allogeneic stem cell transplantation. Study results and caveats: The patient cohort was small and clinically heterogeneous, with limited sampling depth.

V lost 5 bases to trimming and J lost 3 bases; unmatched junction nucleotides: 4. The CDR3 extends over 14 amino acids. CDR1 LGHDT and CDR2 YNNKQL come from the germline V gene (reference sequence). Time point specified: mouse harvest day 14 after allogeneic transplant. Tail vein injection delivered 10^7 T-cell-depleted bone marrow cells and 10^6 splenic CD5+ T cells. Sequencing of TCRbeta CDR3 at survey depth gave sequences and template counts. Only in-frame clones appear in the TCRdb table, and some are missing; sequencing was by immunoSEQ multiplex PCR. The sample lists some 1,000 clones, 45% to 50% occurring once. This clone was found once. Its antigen is unidentified. The gene symbols are mouse symbols. The sequenced fragment ends 1 residue before the CDR3 boundary, so the rest is inferred from the germline J gene.

V usage is TRBV4 and J usage is TRBJ2-5; TRBD2 matches at 8 bases. The sample consisted of spleen. The source is a female BALB/c mouse given C57BL/6 T cells with graft-versus-host disease after an allogeneic hematopoietic cell transplant. CDR3 bases read: TGTGCCAGCAGCCTCTTGGGGGGGCAAGACACCCAGTAC. Residues: CASSLLGGQDTQY. The full CDR3 reads CASSLLGGQDTQYF.